The 31 T cell receptor beta chains presented below share a single source sample, sequenced in a study of PD-L1 blockade in urothelial cancer. Sequenced by immunoSEQ multiplex PCR; TCRdb stores in-frame clones only, minus some. The table has about 49,000 clones, around 74% seen once; the top ten hold 8% to 13%. Described time point: pretreatment peripheral blood. Here the sequenced sample was PBMCs, taken around atezolizumab (anti-PD-L1) treatment. The receptors were sampled from a man in his 70s with urothelial cancer.

The rearrangement joins TRBV28 to TRBJ2-7; 10 bases align to TRBD1. The V gene's germline CDR1 is MDHEN and CDR2 SYDVKM. The length of the CDR3 is 14 residues. V shed 6 bases, J shed 6 bases, and the junction held 8 bases outside the gene matches. The CDR3 loop reads CASRRQGARGEQYF. The CDR3 nucleotides read TGTGCCAGCAGGAGACAGGGGGCCCGAGGCGAGCAGTACTTC.

This clone occurred once. CDR3 amino acids: CASSLGTGGENGYTF. In DNA form, the CDR3 reads TGCGCCAGCAGCTTGGGGACAGGGGGAGAGAATGGCTACACCTTC. The chain combines TRBV5-1 with TRBJ1-2; 10 bases align to TRBD1. CDR1 is SGHRS and CDR2 is YFSETQ in the germline V gene. J gave up 6 bases and V 0 bases, and 5 bases lay outside the gene matches. This CDR3 has 15 amino acids.

As DNA, the CDR3 is TGCGCCAGCAGCCAAGATGACATCTCCCCTTACGAGCAGTACTTC. Residues: CASSQDDISPYEQYF. V and J are TRBV4-1 and TRBJ2-7; D is unclear. This CDR3 contains 15 residues. Germline CDR1 and CDR2: MGHRA and YSYEKL. V lost 0 bases and J 4 bases, leaving 13 bases between the germline ends.

The rearrangement joins TRBV7-8 to TRBJ1-4, with 7 bases matching TRBD1. This CDR3 region has 15 residues. Germline V CDR1 and CDR2: SGHVS, FQNEAQ. V gave up 5 bases and J gave up 8 bases; unmatched junction bases: 11. CDR3 sequence (DNA): TGTGCCAGCAGCCCCGGGACAGCGGAGAAGGAAAAACTGTTTTTT. Translation gives CASSPGTAEKEKLFF. The full variable domain, rest sourced from reference TRBV7-8 and TRBJ1-4, is GAGVSQSPRYKVAKRGQDVALRCDPISGHVSLFWYQQALGQGPEFLTYFQNEAQLDKSGLPSDRFFAERPEGSVSTLKIQRTQQEDSAVYLCASSPGTAEKEKLFFGSGTQLSVL.

This clone was detected only a few times. The chain carries TRBV19 and TRBJ2-1, with TRBD1 matching 7 bases. The CDR3 consists of 15 residues. From germline, CDR1 is LNHDA and CDR2 SQIVND (reference sequence). Trimming took 5 bases from V and 4 from J; bases not matched to a gene: 8. CDR3: CASSFSTGIYNEQFF. In DNA form, the CDR3 reads TGTGCCAGTAGTTTCTCGACAGGGATTTACAATGAGCAGTTCTTC.

This chain joins TRBV6-5 and TRBJ1-3, with 9 bases that match TRBD1. The V segment lost 4 bases and the J segment 2 bases; nucleotides outside the gene matches: 6. CDR1 MNHEY and CDR2 SVGAGI come from the germline V gene. The CDR3 is 16 residues long. DNA of the CDR3: TGTGCCAGCAGTTCGGACAGGGGTTCTGCTGGAAACACCATATATTTT. It encodes CASSSDRGSAGNTIYF.

The chain joins TRBV18 to TRBJ2-1; possibly TRBD2 for D (5 bases). Deletions cut 1 base from V and 5 bases from J, with 6 bases between. The germline V gene has CDR1 KGHSH and CDR2 LQKENI. This CDR3 contains 13 residues. The CDR3: CASSPQRNNEQFF. CDR3 nucleotides: TGTGCCAGCTCACCACAGCGGAACAATGAGCAGTTCTTC.

The chain links TRBV28 to TRBJ2-5; TRBD2 matches 7 bases. Germline CDR1 MDHEN, CDR2 SYDVKM. With 8 bases clipped from V and 5 bases from J, the junction kept 8 bases outside the gene matches. CDR3 size: 13 residues. CDR3 loop: CASAGLGWETQYF. The CDR3 bases are TGTGCCAGCGCTGGACTAGGGTGGGAGACCCAGTACTTC.

The V call is TRBV27, the J call TRBJ2-1; 8 bases align to TRBD1. The CDR3 has 17 amino acids. The V and J ends lost 3 bases and 8 bases, in that order; junction bases with no gene match: 15. CDR1 and CDR2 from the germline V gene are MNHEY and SMNVEV (reference sequence). The CDR3 sequence: CASSLGPGQDLIDEQFF. The CDR3 DNA reads as TGTGCCAGCAGTTTGGGCCCGGGACAGGACCTGATCGATGAGCAGTTCTTC.

This chain joins TRBV20-1 and TRBJ2-7; D is ambiguous. Germline CDR1 is DFQATT and CDR2 is SNEGSKA (reference sequence). The V end lost 2 bases, the J end lost 6 bases, and 8 bases lay between the germline ends. The CDR3 is 11 residues long. CDR3 DNA: TGCAGTGCTAGAATAGTGGTCGAGCAGTACTTC. Protein: CSARIVVEQYF.

This sequence joins TRBV19 and TRBJ1-2; no definite D call. The CDR3 contains 16 residues. CDR1 LNHDA and CDR2 SQIVND come from the germline V gene (reference sequence). The V gene lost 3 bases and the J gene lost 0 bases, with 14 bases spanning the gap. The CDR3 region has the DNA TGTGCCAGTAGTATTAATGGGCTTGGCGCTAACTATGGCTACACCTTC. The encoded protein is CASSINGLGANYGYTF.

This chain links TRBV5-1 with TRBJ2-3, with 12 bases aligning to TRBD2. CDR3 length: 17 amino acids. V shed 0 bases and J 1 base; nucleotides not matched to a gene: 3. The germline V gene has CDR1 SGHRS and CDR2 YFSETQ. DNA of the CDR3: TGCGCCAGCAGCTTGGCTAGCGGGAGGGCCGGCACAGATACGCAGTATTTT. Amino acids: CASSLASGRAGTDTQYF.

This clone was seen a few times. The chain has TRBV5-1 and TRBJ2-1; a possible D gene is TRBD2 (6 bases). Trimming stripped 4 bases from V and 3 bases from J, with 11 bases between. CDR3 size: 14 residues. Germline assignment: CDR1 SGHRS and CDR2 YFSETQ. CDR3 sequence: CASSLGLLYNEQFF. In nucleotides, the CDR3 is TGCGCCAGCAGCCTGGGACTTCTCTACAATGAGCAGTTCTTC.

J is TRBJ1-2 and V is TRBV5-1; 7 nucleotides agree with TRBD1. Trimming at V came to 5 bases and at J to 10 bases, leaving 5 bases not matched to a gene. The CDR3 covers 11 residues. Germline V gives CDR1 SGHRS, CDR2 YFSETQ. CDR3 residues: CASSRGRNYTF. The DNA for the CDR3 is TGCGCCAGCAGTAGGGGGCGGAACTACACCTTC. The complete variable domain, with remaining parts taken from reference TRBV5-1 and TRBJ1-2, reads KAGVTQTPRYLIKTRGQQVTLSCSPISGHRSVSWYQQTPGQGLQFLFEYFSETQRNKGNFPGRFSGRQFSNSRSEMNVSTLELGDSALYLCASSRGRNYTFGSGTRLTVV.

The chain combines TRBV28 with TRBJ1-1; 7 bases line up with TRBD1. This CDR3 spans 11 amino acids. Germline V lookup: CDR1 MDHEN, CDR2 SYDVKM. The trim removed 9 bases at V and 4 bases at J, leaving 2 bases unmatched. This chain's CDR3 is CASHRGTEAFF. CDR3 sequence (DNA): TGTGCCAGTCACAGGGGCACTGAAGCTTTCTTT.

This clone was found a few times. V and J are TRBV7-2 and TRBJ2-3; 10 bases line up with TRBD2. The V segment lost 4 bases and the J segment 12 bases; nucleotides outside the gene matches: 13. The length of the CDR3 is 15 residues. Germline V lookup: CDR1 SGHTA, CDR2 FQGNSA. CDR3 DNA sequence: TGTGCCAGCAGCTCATGGACTAGCGGAGCCCCACTCCAGTATTTT. It codes for CASSSWTSGAPLQYF. The whole variable domain, remainder taken from reference TRBV7-2 and TRBJ2-3, is GAGVSQSPSNKVTEKGKDVELRCDPISGHTALYWYRQSLGQGLEFLIYFQGNSAPDKSGLPSDRFSAERTGGSVSTLTIQRTQQEDSAVYLCASSSWTSGAPLQYFGPGTRLTVL.

This clone was recorded a few times. As DNA, the CDR3 is TGTGCCAGCAGGAGGGGACTAGCCTCCGATGAGCAGTTCTTC. This gives the protein CASRRGLASDEQFF. This chain joins TRBV6-1 and TRBJ2-1, with 9 bases that match TRBD2. V lost 6 bases, J lost 8 bases, and 8 bases stayed unmatched. The CDR3 runs 14 residues. Germline CDR1 and CDR2: MNHNS and SASEGT.

CDR3 nucleotide sequence: TGCGCCAGCAGTGGGGACAGGGGAGGTAGCACAGATACGCAGTATTTT. It is translated as CASSGDRGGSTDTQYF. The chain recombines TRBV10-1 with TRBJ2-3; TRBD1 matches at 10 bases. V lost 4 bases and J lost 0; bases outside the gene matches: 4. The CDR3 covers 16 residues. Germline V CDR1 and CDR2: WNHNN, SYGVQD (reference sequence).

V usage is TRBV7-9 and J usage is TRBJ1-1, with a possible D match to TRBD1 (6 bases). Trimming shortened V by 0 bases and J by 0 bases, and 8 bases separated the two germline ends. Germline V gene lookup returns CDR1 SEHNR and CDR2 FQNEAQ (reference sequence). The CDR3 covers 15 residues. As DNA, the CDR3 is TGTGCCAGCAGCTTAGCGACAGGAATGAACACTGAAGCTTTCTTT. Amino acid sequence: CASSLATGMNTEAFF.

The chain links TRBV9 to TRBJ2-1; possibly TRBD1 for D (6 bases). Germline V lookup: CDR1 SGDLS, CDR2 YYNGEE. The length of the CDR3 is 17 residues. The ends were cut back, 2 bases at V and 0 bases at J, with 15 bases in the middle. CDR3 region: CASSVRGEGDSYNEQFF. The DNA for the CDR3 is TGTGCCAGCAGCGTCAGGGGCGAGGGAGACTCCTACAATGAGCAGTTCTTC. The full variable domain, rest sourced from reference TRBV9 and TRBJ2-1, is DSGVTQTPKHLITATGQRVTLRCSPRSGDLSVYWYQQSLDQGLQFLIQYYNGEERAKGNILERFSAQQFPDLHSELNLSSLELGDSALYFCASSVRGEGDSYNEQFFGPGTRLTVL.

The chain has TRBV7-8 and TRBJ2-1, with 13 nucleotides matching TRBD2. The CDR3 contains 18 residues. Germline V gives CDR1 SGHVS, CDR2 FQNEAQ. J lost 9 bases, V lost 1 base, and 12 bases had no gene match. The CDR3: CASSLEVPRTSGRSEQFF. The CDR3, as DNA: TGTGCCAGCAGCTTAGAGGTGCCGCGGACTAGCGGGAGAAGTGAGCAGTTCTTC.

The chain has TRBV15 and TRBJ2-1; the D gene is possibly TRBD2 (5 bases). Trimming left V 8 bases short and J 9 bases short, with 17 bases between. The germline CDR1 and CDR2 sequences are LNHNV and YYDKDF (reference sequence). This CDR3 comprises 13 residues. CDR3 DNA: TGTGCCACCGGCGAACTAGGATTCGGTGAGCAGTTCTTC. Encoded protein: CATGELGFGEQFF.

The chain links TRBV7-2 to TRBJ1-1; TRBD1 matches at 8 bases. The CDR3 length is 15 residues. The V gene's germline CDR1 is SGHTA and CDR2 FQGNSA. The trim removed 2 bases at V and 3 bases at J, leaving 5 bases unmatched. The CDR3 DNA follows: TGTGCCAGCAGCTTACAGGGGGCAAGGGACACTGAAGCTTTCTTT. This translates into CASSLQGARDTEAFF.

The chain recombines TRBV25-1 with TRBJ2-5, with TRBD1 matching 8 bases. The CDR3 has 13 amino acids. Germline V lookup: CDR1 MGHDK, CDR2 SYGVNS. V shed 3 bases, J shed 4 bases, and the junction held 1 base outside the gene matches. The CDR3 bases are TGTGCCAGCAGTGACAGGGGGCGAGAGACCCAGTACTTC. This encodes CASSDRGRETQYF.

This chain links TRBV2 with TRBJ2-7, with a weak D call TRBD2 (6 bases). CDR1 and CDR2 from the germline V gene are SNHLY and FYNNEI. This CDR3 has 13 amino acids. Trimming took 6 bases from V and 2 from J, leaving 11 bases between them. DNA of the CDR3: TGTGCCAGCAGGGGGAGGTCGGCCTACGAGCAGTACTTC. Translation gives CASRGRSAYEQYF. Filled out from reference TRBV2 and TRBJ2-7, the complete variable domain reads EPEVTQTPSHQVTQMGQEVILRCVPISNHLYFYWYRQILGQKVEFLVSFYNNEISEKSEIFDDQFSVERPDGSNFTLKIRSTKLEDSAMYFCASRGRSAYEQYFGPGTRLTVT.

This clone was seen only a few times. The CDR3 nucleotides read TGTGCCAGTAGTATAGAGGCAGTTTATAGCAATCAGCCCCAGCATTTT. This codes for CASSIEAVYSNQPQHF. The V and J genes are TRBV19 and TRBJ1-5, with D unresolved. Germline-derived CDR1 and CDR2 are LNHDA and SQIVND (reference sequence). The V and J ends lost 0 bases and 0 bases respectively, with 9 bases between them. The CDR3 has 16 residues.

The gene calls are TRBV19 and TRBJ2-1; TRBD2 is a possible D gene (7 bases). Germline values: CDR1 LNHDA, CDR2 SQIVND (reference sequence). The length of the CDR3 is 18 residues. V was shortened by 5 bases and J by 4 bases, with 24 bases between the two germline ends. Written as DNA, the CDR3 is TGTGCCAGTAGTTCCCTAGCGGTAGGAGGGGGGCGGTACAATGAGCAGTTCTTC. Protein product: CASSSLAVGGGRYNEQFF.

The gene calls are TRBV5-1 and TRBJ2-7, with a weak D call TRBD2 (5 bases). Germline V lookup: CDR1 SGHRS, CDR2 YFSETQ. The CDR3 extends over 14 amino acids. V was pared by 0 bases and J by 5 bases, with 12 bases between. This chain's CDR3 is CASSLATGIDEQYF. CDR3 bases: TGCGCCAGCAGCTTGGCGACGGGAATCGACGAGCAGTACTTC.

The genes are TRBV29-1 and TRBJ1-4; TRBD1 agrees at 8 bases. The CDR3 covers 14 residues. Trimming took 0 bases from V and 8 from J; bases not matched to a gene: 5. Germline CDR1 and CDR2: SQVTM and ANQGSEA. CDR3 DNA: TGCAGCGTTGAAGACGACAGGGGTAGCGAAAAACTGTTTTTT. Residues: CSVEDDRGSEKLFF.

The chain is built from TRBV7-2 and TRBJ1-4; 8 positions agree with TRBD1. Per the germline V gene, CDR1 is SGHTA and CDR2 is FQGNSA. CDR3 length: 15 amino acids. V trimming: 4 bases; J trimming: 10 bases; junction bases outside the gene matches: 11. CDR3 loop: CASSYTPGTGGKLFF. CDR3 sequence (DNA): TGTGCCAGCAGCTACACACCAGGGACAGGCGGAAAACTGTTTTTT.

The CDR3 bases are TGTGCCAGCAGTTTAAACGTAGGACTAGAGGGGGAGACCCAGTACTTC. This sequence encodes CASSLNVGLEGETQYF. The chain couples TRBV28 to TRBJ2-5, with 7 bases lining up with TRBD2. The trim removed 2 bases at V and 5 bases at J, leaving 11 bases unmatched. Germline values: CDR1 MDHEN, CDR2 SYDVKM. The CDR3 spans 16 residues.